These 25 T cell receptor beta chains came from one sample sequenced in a study of Ad26.COV2.S vaccination and SARS-CoV-2 variants. As for treatment: roughly 18 received Ad26.COV2.S at low or high dose, single or two shots; 5 received placebo; per-sample allocation not given. Sampling was done on day 63 after the first vaccine or placebo injection. TCRdb keeps only in-frame clones here, not all; method: immunoSEQ multiplex PCR. In the table there are roughly 350,000 clones, approximately 86% of which are singletons. The source was peripheral blood, collected in a trial of Ad26.COV2.S vaccine versus placebo. These receptors came from a person between 18 and 59 years old who received the Ad26.COV2.S COVID-19 vaccine or a placebo.

The V gene is TRBV19, the J gene TRBJ2-7, with TRBD2 matching 10 bases. Germline values: CDR1 LNHDA, CDR2 SQIVND (reference sequence). This CDR3 spans 12 amino acids. With 4 bases clipped from V and 7 bases from J, the junction kept 1 base outside the gene matches. CDR3 in DNA: TGTGCCAGTAGTAGGGGACTAGCGGAGCAGTACTTC. This codes for CASSRGLAEQYF.

Written as DNA, the CDR3 is TGTGCCACCAGTGATTCGACGGGACAGGGCGTCTATGGCTACACCTTC. It codes for CATSDSTGQGVYGYTF. This sequence joins TRBV24-1 and TRBJ1-2, with 9 bases aligning to TRBD1. Germline V gene lookup returns CDR1 KGHDR and CDR2 SFDVKD. CDR3 length: 16 residues. The J segment lost 4 bases and the V segment lost 2 bases, leaving 7 bases of the junction unmatched.

There are a few counts of this clone. V usage is TRBV7-3 and J usage is TRBJ2-2; D is unclear. CDR1 is SGHTA and CDR2 is FQGTGA in the germline V gene. The CDR3 extends over 17 amino acids. Trimming shortened V by 0 bases and J by 3 bases, and 14 bases separated the two germline ends. The CDR3 is CASSLTVQDIDTGELFF. DNA for the CDR3: TGTGCCAGCAGCTTAACAGTGCAGGATATTGACACCGGGGAGCTGTTTTTT.

This clone turned up a few times. This chain uses TRBV27 with TRBJ2-7; 8 bases line up with TRBD2. The CDR3 runs to 19 residues. In germline, CDR1 is MNHEY, CDR2 SMNVEV (reference sequence). J was trimmed by 3 bases and V by 5 bases; bases with no gene match: 21. The CDR3 loop is CASSPKGLELPVENYEQYF. The CDR3 DNA is TGTGCCAGCAGTCCCAAGGGACTAGAGCTCCCGGTAGAGAACTACGAGCAGTACTTC.

About this clone itself: At one of its ends the junction is not consistent with the germline gene, which may arise from a read error. The V call is TRBV7-7, the J call TRBJ2-5, with 7 bases lining up with TRBD1. The CDR3 runs to 16 residues. Germline V gene sequence: CDR1 SSHAT, CDR2 FNYEAQ (reference sequence). The CDR3 coding sequence is TGTGCTAGCAGCTTTCGCACAGGGGTTCTTCAAGAGACCCAGTACTTC. It is translated as CASSFRTGVLQETQYF.

Here the CDR3 reads CASSPQGSRGTQYF. The DNA for the CDR3 is TGTGCCAGTAGTCCACAGGGGTCCCGTGGAACGCAGTATTTT. The chain recombines TRBV19 with TRBJ2-3; 7 bases match TRBD1. The CDR3 contains 14 residues. Germline loops: CDR1 LNHDA, CDR2 SQIVND (reference sequence). J gave up 9 bases and V 5 bases, and 11 bases lay outside the gene matches.

J is TRBJ2-5 and V is TRBV12-3 or TRBV12-4, with 8 bases lining up with TRBD1. The CDR3 spans 13 residues. V trimming: 6 bases; J trimming: 2 bases; junction bases outside the gene matches: 2. CDR3: CASSRQGQETQYF. CDR3 sequence (DNA): TGTGCCAGCAGCCGACAGGGGCAAGAGACCCAGTACTTC.

The chain joins TRBV28 to TRBJ2-1, with D hard to call. From germline, CDR1 is MDHEN and CDR2 SYDVKM. The germline V and J ends were trimmed by 6 bases and 7 bases, with 10 bases remaining between them. The CDR3 sequence is 12 residues long. CDR3 sequence reads: CASSEVVNEQFF. For the CDR3, the DNA is TGTGCCAGCAGCGAGGTCGTGAATGAGCAGTTCTTC.

V usage is TRBV11-2 and J usage is TRBJ2-3, with 8 bases lining up with TRBD1. Per the germline V gene, CDR1 is SGHAT and CDR2 is FQNNGV. The CDR3 spans 15 residues. J was trimmed by 3 bases and V by 5 bases; bases with no gene match: 7. The DNA of the CDR3 is TGTGCCAGCAGCCTACAACAGGGGGTGACAGATACGCAGTATTTT. It is translated as CASSLQQGVTDTQYF.

The chain links TRBV6-2 or TRBV6-3 to TRBJ2-7; 9 nucleotides line up with TRBD1. CDR1 is MNHEY, CDR2 SVGEGT, per germline. The V gene end was trimmed by 5 bases and the J gene end by 0 bases; junction bases not matched to a gene: 5. The CDR3 consists of 15 residues. CDR3 sequence (DNA): TGTGCCAGCAGTGACGGGACAGGGAGCTCCTACGAGCAGTACTTC. Protein product: CASSDGTGSSYEQYF.

A few counts support this clone. The chain uses TRBV28 and TRBJ2-3; 8 bases match TRBD2. The germline V gene has CDR1 MDHEN and CDR2 SYDVKM. The junction had 16 bases not matched to a gene; V was cut back by 6 bases and J by 5 bases. The CDR3 extends over 17 amino acids. The CDR3 DNA follows: TGTGCCAGCAGCTCCCCCGGACGGGGGGGTAGAGAAGATACGCAGTATTTT. Translated: CASSSPGRGGREDTQYF.

The table lists this clone with a count of one. The rearrangement links TRBV20-1 to TRBJ1-1; D is unresolved. V was clipped by 3 bases and J by 7 bases, with 18 bases between them. The CDR3 has 14 amino acids. Germline CDR1 DFQATT, CDR2 SNEGSKA (reference sequence). For the CDR3, the DNA is TGCAGTGCTAGTAGGCCCAATCCCCCCTTTGAAGCTTTCTTT. Its translation: CSASRPNPPFEAFF.

The genes are TRBV5-5 and TRBJ2-5, with 12 bases lining up with TRBD2. CDR3 size: 15 residues. V lost 2 bases and J lost 4; bases outside the gene matches: 3. Germline V gene sequence: CDR1 SGHKS, CDR2 YYEKEE (reference sequence). The CDR3 nucleotides are TGTGCCAGCAGCTTTCTAGCGGGGGGGCCAGAGACCCAGTACTTC. It encodes CASSFLAGGPETQYF.

V gene TRBV9 combines with J gene TRBJ2-1; TRBD2 agrees at 12 bases. V was clipped by 3 bases and J by 0 bases; unmatched bases: 7. There are 18 residues in the CDR3. Germline lookup yields CDR1 SGDLS and CDR2 YYNGEE. CDR3: CASSARTSGVPSYNEQFF. The CDR3 DNA reads TGTGCCAGCAGCGCGCGGACTAGCGGGGTCCCCTCCTACAATGAGCAGTTCTTC.

This chain uses TRBV19 with TRBJ1-6; no firm D call. The V end was cut by 3 bases, the J end by 7 bases, with 10 bases between. Per the germline V gene, CDR1 is LNHDA and CDR2 is SQIVND (reference sequence). This CDR3 comprises 14 residues. DNA of the CDR3: TGTGCCAGTAGTATTCAAGGGAGGAATTCACCCCTCCACTTT. Protein: CASSIQGRNSPLHF.

A word on this clone: The sample has other DNA sequences that encode this CDR3 too. The genes are TRBV6-2 or TRBV6-3 and TRBJ1-5; D remains unclear. Trimming pared 0 bases from V and 1 base from J, leaving 4 bases between. The CDR3 is 14 residues long. Germline V gene sequence: CDR1 MNHEY, CDR2 SVGEGT. The CDR3 spells CASSYSVSNQPQHF. The CDR3 nucleotides read TGTGCCAGCAGTTACTCCGTCAGCAATCAGCCCCAGCATTTT.

The chain is built from TRBV5-6 and TRBJ1-2; no definite D call. Trimming removed 0 bases at V and 7 bases at J, with 7 bases between. Germline V lookup: CDR1 SGHDT, CDR2 YYEEEE. The CDR3 runs 12 residues. CDR3: CASSLAFVGYTF. The CDR3 nucleotides read TGTGCCAGCAGCTTGGCGTTTGTTGGCTACACCTTC.

The CDR3 loop reads CASSYSDRGRDGYTF. CDR3 in DNA: TGTGCCAGCAGTTACTCGGACAGGGGGCGCGATGGCTACACCTTC. The chain is built from TRBV6-5 and TRBJ1-2; 11 bases line up with TRBD1. This CDR3 is built from 15 residues. Germline-derived CDR1 and CDR2 are MNHEY and SVGAGI. V shed 0 bases and J 6 bases; nucleotides not matched to a gene: 3.

The DNA of the CDR3 is TGTGCCACCAGTGATTCATGGAACACCGGGGAGCTGTTTTTT. This sequence encodes CATSDSWNTGELFF. The V gene is TRBV24-1, the J gene TRBJ2-2; D unresolved. The CDR3 runs to 14 residues. The germline gives CDR1 KGHDR, CDR2 SFDVKD. V was cut by 2 bases and J by 1 base, with 4 bases left in between.

This clone was seen just once. The chain carries TRBV2 and TRBJ2-7; no definite D call. Germline values: CDR1 SNHLY, CDR2 FYNNEI. This CDR3 region has 13 residues. The V end was cut by 6 bases, the J end by 6 bases, with 15 bases between. The CDR3 reads CASSSSNGLEQYF. The DNA for the CDR3 is TGTGCCAGCAGCTCTAGTAATGGGCTCGAGCAGTACTTC.

The chain has TRBV19 and TRBJ2-3; D remains unclear. The CDR3 length is 17 residues. Germline CDR1 is LNHDA and CDR2 is SQIVND (reference sequence). V lost 0 bases, J lost 0 bases, and 13 bases lay in between. DNA for the CDR3: TGTGCCAGTAGTATAGAAGTGGTGCGGCGGAGCACAGATACGCAGTATTTT. It encodes CASSIEVVRRSTDTQYF.

V gene TRBV28 combines with J gene TRBJ2-3; 7 nucleotides line up with TRBD1. This CDR3 contains 16 residues. Germline V CDR1 and CDR2: MDHEN, SYDVKM. The V and J ends lost 4 bases and 1 base, in that order; junction bases with no gene match: 8. The CDR3 is CASSSPGGAGTDTQYF. As DNA, the CDR3 is TGTGCCAGCAGTTCGCCAGGGGGAGCGGGCACAGATACGCAGTATTTT.

V and J are TRBV19 and TRBJ2-7; D uncertain. Trimming shortened V by 5 bases and J by 5 bases, and 25 bases separated the two germline ends. CDR1 and CDR2 (germline): LNHDA, SQIVND (reference sequence). The CDR3 is 17 residues long. Written as DNA, the CDR3 is TGTGCCAGTAGTGTAGGGCTAGAGAAGGGTCGAGTAAACGAGCAGTACTTC. Amino acid sequence: CASSVGLEKGRVNEQYF.

The chain has TRBV10-1 and TRBJ2-1, with 14 bases fitting TRBD2. Trimming cost V 6 bases and J 9 bases; bases outside gene matches: 7. Germline V gene lookup returns CDR1 WNHNN and CDR2 SYGVQD (reference sequence). This CDR3 spans 15 amino acids. The CDR3 region is CASRGGLAGVIEQFF. The CDR3, as DNA: TGCGCCAGCAGGGGGGGACTAGCGGGAGTGATTGAGCAGTTCTTC.

The rearrangement joins TRBV20-1 to TRBJ2-1, with D perhaps being TRBD1 or TRBD2 (5 bases each). Germline values: CDR1 DFQATT, CDR2 SNEGSKA (reference sequence). V was clipped by 3 bases and J by 0 bases, with 9 bases between them. The CDR3 spans 14 residues. The CDR3 is CSASTGLSYNEQFF. CDR3 in DNA: TGCAGTGCTAGTACAGGACTCTCCTACAATGAGCAGTTCTTC.